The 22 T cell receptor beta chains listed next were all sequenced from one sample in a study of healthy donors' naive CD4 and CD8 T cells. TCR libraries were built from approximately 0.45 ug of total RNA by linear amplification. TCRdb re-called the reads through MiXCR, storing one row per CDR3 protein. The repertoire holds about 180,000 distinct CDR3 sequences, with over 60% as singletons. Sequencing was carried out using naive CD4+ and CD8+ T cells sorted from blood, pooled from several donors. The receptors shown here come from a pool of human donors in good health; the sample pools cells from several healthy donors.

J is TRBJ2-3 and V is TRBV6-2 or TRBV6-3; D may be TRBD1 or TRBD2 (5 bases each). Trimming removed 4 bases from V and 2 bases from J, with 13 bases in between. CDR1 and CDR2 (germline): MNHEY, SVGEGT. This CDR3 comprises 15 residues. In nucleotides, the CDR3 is TGTGCCAGCAGTTTTTGGGGGAGCACCACAGATACGCAGTATTTT. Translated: CASSFWGSTTDTQYF.

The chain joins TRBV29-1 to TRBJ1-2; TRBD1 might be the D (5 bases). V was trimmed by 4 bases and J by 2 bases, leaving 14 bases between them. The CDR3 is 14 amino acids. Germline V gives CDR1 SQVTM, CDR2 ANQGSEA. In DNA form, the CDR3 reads TGCAGCGTTGCTCTACAGGATCGCAACTATGGCTACACCTTC. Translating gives CSVALQDRNYGYTF.

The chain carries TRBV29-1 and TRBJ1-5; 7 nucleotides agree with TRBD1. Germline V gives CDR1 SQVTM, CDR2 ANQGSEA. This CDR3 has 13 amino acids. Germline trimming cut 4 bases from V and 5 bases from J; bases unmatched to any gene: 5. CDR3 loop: CSVAQGTDQPQHF. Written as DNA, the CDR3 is TGCAGCGTTGCACAGGGGACGGATCAGCCCCAGCATTTT.

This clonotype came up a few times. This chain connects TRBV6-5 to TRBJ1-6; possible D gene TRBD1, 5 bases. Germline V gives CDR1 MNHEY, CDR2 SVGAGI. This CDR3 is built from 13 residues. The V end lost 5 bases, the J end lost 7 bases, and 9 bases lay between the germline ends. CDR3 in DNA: TGTGCCAGCAGTAGAGGGACCAATTCACCCCTCCACTTT. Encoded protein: CASSRGTNSPLHF.

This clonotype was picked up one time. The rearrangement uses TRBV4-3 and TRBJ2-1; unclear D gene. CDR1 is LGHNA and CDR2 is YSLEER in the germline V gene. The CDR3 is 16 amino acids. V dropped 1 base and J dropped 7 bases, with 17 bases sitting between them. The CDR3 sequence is CASSQGDSGFWNEQFF. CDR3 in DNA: TGCGCCAGCAGCCAAGGGGATAGTGGGTTTTGGAATGAGCAGTTCTTC.

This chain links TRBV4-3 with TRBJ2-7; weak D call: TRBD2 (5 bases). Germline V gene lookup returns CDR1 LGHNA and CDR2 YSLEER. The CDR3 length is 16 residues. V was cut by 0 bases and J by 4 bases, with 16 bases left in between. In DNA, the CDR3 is TGCGCCAGCAGCCAAGATCTTTACAGTAGCGCGTACGAGCAGTACTTC. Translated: CASSQDLYSSAYEQYF.

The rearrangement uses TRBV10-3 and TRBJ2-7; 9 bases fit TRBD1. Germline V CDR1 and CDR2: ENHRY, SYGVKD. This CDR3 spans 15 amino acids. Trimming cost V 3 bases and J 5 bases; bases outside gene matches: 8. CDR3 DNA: TGTGCCATCAGTGAAAGGGGACAGGGAAACCACGAGCAGTACTTC. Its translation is CAISERGQGNHEQYF.

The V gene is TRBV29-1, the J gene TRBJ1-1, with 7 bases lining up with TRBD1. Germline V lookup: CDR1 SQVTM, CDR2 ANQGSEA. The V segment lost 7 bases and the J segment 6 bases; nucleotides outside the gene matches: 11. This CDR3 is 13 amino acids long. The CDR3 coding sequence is TGCAGCGCCGAAAAGGGGGCTTCTTCTGAAGCTTTCTTT. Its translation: CSAEKGASSEAFF.

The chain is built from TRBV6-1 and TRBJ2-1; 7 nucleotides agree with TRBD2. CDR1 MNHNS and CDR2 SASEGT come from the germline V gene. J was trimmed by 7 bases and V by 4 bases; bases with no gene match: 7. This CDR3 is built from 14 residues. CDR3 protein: CASSGLLAVNEQFF. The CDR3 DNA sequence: TGTGCCAGCAGTGGGCTGCTAGCGGTGAATGAGCAGTTCTTC.

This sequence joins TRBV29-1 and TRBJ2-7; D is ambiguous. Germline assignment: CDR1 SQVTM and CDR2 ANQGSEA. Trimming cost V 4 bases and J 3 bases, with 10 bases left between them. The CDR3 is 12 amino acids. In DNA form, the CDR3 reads TGCAGCGTTGTAGGAGACCTCTACGAGCAGTACTTC. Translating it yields CSVVGDLYEQYF.

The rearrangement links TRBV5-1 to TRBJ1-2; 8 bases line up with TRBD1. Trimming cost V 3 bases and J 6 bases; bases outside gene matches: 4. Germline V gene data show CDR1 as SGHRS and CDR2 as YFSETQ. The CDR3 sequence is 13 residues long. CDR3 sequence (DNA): TGCGCCAGCAGCTGGGACAGGAGGGATGGCTACACCTTC. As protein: CASSWDRRDGYTF.

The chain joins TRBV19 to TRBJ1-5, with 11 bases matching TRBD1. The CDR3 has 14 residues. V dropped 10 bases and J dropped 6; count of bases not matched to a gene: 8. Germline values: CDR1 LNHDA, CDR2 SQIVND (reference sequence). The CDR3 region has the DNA TGTGCCACCGTGGACAGGGGGCACGGTCAGCCCCAGCATTTT. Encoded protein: CATVDRGHGQPQHF.

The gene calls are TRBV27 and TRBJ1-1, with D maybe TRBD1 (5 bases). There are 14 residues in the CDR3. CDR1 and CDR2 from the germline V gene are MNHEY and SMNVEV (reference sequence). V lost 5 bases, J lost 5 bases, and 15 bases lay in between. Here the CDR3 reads CASSTQGGDTEAFF. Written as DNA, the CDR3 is TGTGCCAGCAGTACTCAGGGCGGTGATACTGAAGCTTTCTTT.

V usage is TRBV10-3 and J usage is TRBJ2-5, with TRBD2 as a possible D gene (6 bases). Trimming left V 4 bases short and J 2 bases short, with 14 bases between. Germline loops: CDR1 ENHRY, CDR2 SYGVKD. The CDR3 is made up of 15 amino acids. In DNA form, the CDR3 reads TGTGCCATCAGTGGGCTGGGGACTGAACAAGAGACCCAGTACTTC. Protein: CAISGLGTEQETQYF.

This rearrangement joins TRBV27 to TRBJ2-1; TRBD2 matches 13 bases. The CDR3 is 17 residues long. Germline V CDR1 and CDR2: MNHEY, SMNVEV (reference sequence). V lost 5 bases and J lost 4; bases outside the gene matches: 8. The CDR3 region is CASSQLGTSGTYNEQFF. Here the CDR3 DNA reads TGTGCCAGCAGTCAGCTTGGGACTAGCGGGACTTACAATGAGCAGTTCTTC.

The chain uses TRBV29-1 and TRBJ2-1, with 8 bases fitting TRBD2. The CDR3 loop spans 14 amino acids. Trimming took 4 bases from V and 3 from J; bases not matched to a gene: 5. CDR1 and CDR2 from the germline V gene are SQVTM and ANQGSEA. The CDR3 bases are TGCAGCGTTGTTGGGCTAGCGGGCTACAATGAGCAGTTCTTC. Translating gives CSVVGLAGYNEQFF.

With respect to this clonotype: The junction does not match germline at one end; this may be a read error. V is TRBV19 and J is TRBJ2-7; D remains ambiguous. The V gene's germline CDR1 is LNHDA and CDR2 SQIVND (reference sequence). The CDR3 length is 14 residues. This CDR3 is CASSLDHSSYERYF. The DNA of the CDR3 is TGTGCCAGTAGCTTGGACCATTCCTCCTACGAGCGGTACTTC. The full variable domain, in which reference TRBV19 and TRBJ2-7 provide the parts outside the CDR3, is DGGITQSPKYLFRKEGQNVTLSCEQNLNHDAMYWYRQDPGQGLRLIYYSQIVNDFQKGDIAEGYSVSREKKESFPLTVTSAQKNPTAFYLCASSLDHSSYERYFGPGTRLTVT.

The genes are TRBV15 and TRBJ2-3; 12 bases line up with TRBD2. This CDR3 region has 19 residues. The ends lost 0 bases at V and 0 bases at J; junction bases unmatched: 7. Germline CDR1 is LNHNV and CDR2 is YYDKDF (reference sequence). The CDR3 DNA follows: TGTGCCACCAGCAGAGATCGGAGACTAGCGGGAGTAAGCACAGATACGCAGTATTTT. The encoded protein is CATSRDRRLAGVSTDTQYF.

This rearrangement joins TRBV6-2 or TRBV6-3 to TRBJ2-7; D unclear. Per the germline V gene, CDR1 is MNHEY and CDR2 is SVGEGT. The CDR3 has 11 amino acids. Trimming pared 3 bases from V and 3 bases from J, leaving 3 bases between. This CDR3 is CASSYRYEQYF. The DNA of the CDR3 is TGTGCCAGCAGTTATCGCTACGAGCAGTACTTC.

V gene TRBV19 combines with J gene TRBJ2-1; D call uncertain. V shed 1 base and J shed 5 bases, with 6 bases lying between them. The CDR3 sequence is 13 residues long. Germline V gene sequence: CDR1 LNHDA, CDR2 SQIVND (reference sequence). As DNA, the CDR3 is TGTGCCAGTAGTATAGCATCCAACAATGAGCAGTTCTTC. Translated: CASSIASNNEQFF.

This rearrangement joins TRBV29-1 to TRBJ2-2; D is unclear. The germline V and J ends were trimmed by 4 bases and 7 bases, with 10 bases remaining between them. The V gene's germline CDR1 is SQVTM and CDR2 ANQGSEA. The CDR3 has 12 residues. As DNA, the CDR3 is TGCAGCGTTGGATTGGATATCGGGGAGCTGTTTTTT. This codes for CSVGLDIGELFF.

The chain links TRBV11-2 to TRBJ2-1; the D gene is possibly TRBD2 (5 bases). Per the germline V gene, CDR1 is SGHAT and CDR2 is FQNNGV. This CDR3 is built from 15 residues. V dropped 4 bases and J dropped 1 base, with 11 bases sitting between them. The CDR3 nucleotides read TGTGCCAGCAGCTCCGGGGTATCTTCCTACAATGAGCAGTTCTTC. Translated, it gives CASSSGVSSYNEQFF.